Below are 5 T cell receptor beta chains sequenced from a single sample in a study of response to subunit inactivated influenza vaccine. TCRdb re-called the RT-PCR reads through MiXCR, storing one row per CDR3 protein. The table includes a few hundred thousand distinct CDR3 sequences, under 8.5% detected once. The sequenced sample was PBMCs from blood, obtained less than 25 months after vaccination. The receptor source for this set is a man in his fifties or sixties who received an inactivated influenza vaccine.

This chain connects TRBV7-3 to TRBJ1-1; the match to TRBD1 covers 8 bases. V gave up 5 bases and J gave up 4 bases; unmatched junction bases: 9. The germline gives CDR1 SGHTA, CDR2 FQGTGA. The CDR3 is 15 amino acids. In DNA form, the CDR3 reads TGTGCCAGCAGCCAAACCCAACAGGGGGTCACTGAAGCTTTCTTT. Residues: CASSQTQQGVTEAFF.

This clonotype was seen many times. The chain carries TRBV20-1 and TRBJ2-2, with D perhaps matching TRBD2 (6 bases). V was clipped by 3 bases and J by 3 bases, with 8 bases between them. The CDR3 totals 13 residues. Germline loops: CDR1 DFQATT, CDR2 SNEGSKA (reference sequence). This CDR3 reads CSARGLHTGELFF. The CDR3 bases are TGCAGTGCTAGGGGACTCCACACCGGGGAGCTGTTTTTT.

This clonotype was seen more than once but under ten times. J is TRBJ2-7 and V is TRBV20-1; 7 positions match TRBD2. Germline V gene data show CDR1 as DFQATT and CDR2 as SNEGSKA (reference sequence). V dropped 4 bases and J dropped 0; count of bases not matched to a gene: 3. This CDR3 comprises 13 residues. The CDR3 bases are TGCAGTGCTAAGGGGACTAACTCCTACGAGCAGTACTTC. Protein: CSAKGTNSYEQYF.

This clonotype was observed many times. The rearrangement joins TRBV11-2 to TRBJ2-3; D call uncertain. Germline values: CDR1 SGHAT, CDR2 FQNNGV. The CDR3 covers 13 residues. Trimming pared 3 bases from V and 3 bases from J, leaving 7 bases between. The CDR3 coding sequence is TGTGCCAGCAGCTTTAGTGGTACAGATACGCAGTATTTT. This sequence encodes CASSFSGTDTQYF. The full variable domain, rest sourced from reference TRBV11-2 and TRBJ2-3, is EAGVAQSPRYKIIEKRQSVAFWCNPISGHATLYWYQQILGQGPKLLIQFQNNGVVDDSQLPKDRFSAERLKGVDSTLKIQPAKLEDSAVYLCASSFSGTDTQYFGPGTRLTVL.

This clonotype was picked up many times. V is TRBV5-1 and J is TRBJ2-7; D gene uncertain. V shed 3 bases and J shed 7 bases, with 14 bases lying between them. This CDR3 spans 13 amino acids. Germline CDR1 SGHRS, CDR2 YFSETQ. The CDR3 DNA reads as TGCGCCAGCAGCTGGCTGGGCCTGGGAGAGCAGTACTTC. Protein sequence: CASSWLGLGEQYF.